This T cell receptor beta chain was recorded in a study of shared clonotypes between healthy human individuals. Broader study findings: Despite large depth, rarefaction showed incomplete sorted-subset sequencing.

Method: immunoSEQ multiplex PCR; TCRdb's copy keeps in-frame clones and lacks some. The data contain about 820,000 clones, 85% to 95% of them seen just once; the ten biggest clones take up about 25%. Naivety among CD8 cells was defined by CD45RO negativity and positive CCR7 selection, thereby excluding terminally differentiated effector memory CD45RA+ cells. In the case of this clone: The antigen remains unidentified.

The germline V and J ends were trimmed by 5 bases and 0 bases, with 8 bases remaining between them. Germline assignment: CDR1 LNHDA and CDR2 SQIVND (reference sequence). The CDR3 is 13 residues long. The receptor was derived from a man aged 25 to 40 in good health. The chain has TRBV19 and TRBJ2-7, with D unresolved. Sequences were obtained from naive CD8+ T cells sorted from blood. In DNA, the CDR3 is TGTGCCAGTAGTGCCTCGACCTCCTACGAGCAGTACTTC. Translated, it gives CASSASTSYEQYF.